The next 27 T cell receptor beta chains were all read from a single sample in a study of T cell responses to AZD1222 COVID-19 vaccine. Clones were read by immunoSEQ multiplex PCR, and TCRdb kept only the in-frame ones, dropping some. The data show 110,000 to 150,000 clones, with 90% to 95% seen just once and about 3.7% held by the top ten. The input for sequencing was peripheral blood, taken on day 0 of AZD1222 vaccination. Receptor source: an adult in good health.

This clone appeared once. For the CDR3, the DNA is TGCGCCAGCAGCCCACGCCCCGGGACAGGGGTTAGCACCGGGGAGCTGTTTTTT. It is translated as CASSPRPGTGVSTGELFF. J is TRBJ2-2 and V is TRBV5-1; 10 bases align to TRBD1. The CDR3 runs to 18 residues. Trimming at V came to 4 bases and at J to 4 bases, leaving 13 bases not matched to a gene. Germline CDR1 SGHRS, CDR2 YFSETQ.

The rearrangement links TRBV4-3 to TRBJ2-7; 14 nucleotides align to TRBD2. The V gene end was trimmed by 0 bases and the J gene end by 2 bases; junction bases not matched to a gene: 6. From germline, CDR1 is LGHNA and CDR2 YSLEER. The CDR3 is 18 amino acids. The CDR3: CASSQEGLAGVDPYEQYF. The DNA of the CDR3 is TGCGCCAGCAGCCAAGAGGGACTAGCGGGAGTTGACCCCTACGAGCAGTACTTC.

CDR3 nucleotides: TGTGCCAGCAGTGAATCCCCGGGGGCGAATTCACCCCTCCACTTT. Protein product: CASSESPGANSPLHF. This chain uses TRBV6-1 with TRBJ1-6; D might be TRBD1 (6 bases). This CDR3 has 15 residues. Trimming took off 2 bases at V and 7 bases at J, with 12 bases between the two ends. The V gene's germline CDR1 is MNHNS and CDR2 SASEGT.

This sequence joins TRBV11-2 and TRBJ2-1, with no clear D. The germline gives CDR1 SGHAT, CDR2 FQNNGV. This CDR3 region has 12 residues. Trimming stripped 2 bases from V and 7 bases from J, with 6 bases between. CDR3 protein: CASSLHGNEQFF. Written as DNA, the CDR3 is TGTGCCAGCAGCTTACACGGAAATGAGCAGTTCTTC.

This chain links TRBV12-5 with TRBJ2-5; 10 nucleotides line up with TRBD1. V lost 5 bases to trimming and J lost 5 bases; unmatched junction nucleotides: 11. The CDR3 is made up of 16 amino acids. Germline V gene sequence: CDR1 LGHNT, CDR2 FRNRAP. CDR3 region: CASGPDRGFREETQYF. The CDR3 DNA is TGTGCTAGTGGTCCGGACAGGGGGTTTCGGGAGGAGACCCAGTACTTC.

The chain is built from TRBV18 and TRBJ1-5; D unclear. Germline values: CDR1 KGHSH, CDR2 LQKENI. This CDR3 has 14 amino acids. Trimming cost V 3 bases and J 3 bases, with 9 bases left between them. CDR3 amino acids: CASSPMTNNQPQHF. The CDR3 DNA sequence: TGTGCCAGCTCACCTATGACAAACAATCAGCCCCAGCATTTT.

The chain employs TRBV19 and TRBJ2-1, with 12 bases fitting TRBD2. The length of the CDR3 is 16 residues. Looked up from germline, CDR1 is LNHDA and CDR2 is SQIVND (reference sequence). V lost 2 bases to trimming and J lost 10 bases; unmatched junction nucleotides: 9. The CDR3 region is CASSILLAGGPQEQFF. DNA of the CDR3: TGTGCCAGTAGTATACTTCTAGCGGGAGGGCCACAGGAGCAGTTCTTC.

This sequence joins TRBV18 and TRBJ1-4, with D unresolved. This CDR3 contains 12 residues. Germline V gives CDR1 KGHSH, CDR2 LQKENI. V lost 0 bases and J lost 14, with 10 bases in between. CDR3 protein: CASSPPDRRLFF. Here the CDR3 DNA reads TGTGCCAGCTCACCACCGGACCGGAGGCTGTTTTTT. Drawing the rest from reference TRBV18 and TRBJ1-4, the complete variable domain is NAGVMQNPRHLVRRRGQEARLRCSPMKGHSHVYWYRQLPEEGLKFMVYLQKENIIDESGMPKERFSAEFPKEGPSILRIQQVVRGDSAAYFCASSPPDRRLFFGSGTQLSVL.

The chain couples TRBV6-5 to TRBJ2-1; D uncertain. Trimming took off 0 bases at V and 10 bases at J, with 7 bases between the two ends. The CDR3 runs 12 residues. CDR1 and CDR2 from the germline V gene are MNHEY and SVGAGI. Here the CDR3 DNA reads TGTGCCAGCAGTTACTCGGGTGGCGAGCAGTTCTTC. Protein: CASSYSGGEQFF.

This chain links TRBV2 with TRBJ1-2; TRBD1 might be the D (6 bases). Germline values: CDR1 SNHLY, CDR2 FYNNEI. V gave up 3 bases and J gave up 4 bases, with 9 bases separating them. CDR3 size: 13 residues. CDR3 DNA sequence: TGTGCCAGCAGTGAGGGGACACCCTATGGCTACACCTTC. Amino acids: CASSEGTPYGYTF.

The CDR3 protein is CASSYRVNTGELFF. The DNA for the CDR3 is TGTGCCAGCAGCTACAGGGTGAACACCGGGGAGCTGTTTTTT. V gene TRBV7-9 combines with J gene TRBJ2-2, with D possibly matching TRBD1 (6 bases). Germline V gives CDR1 SEHNR, CDR2 FQNEAQ (reference sequence). V lost 4 bases, J lost 1 base, and 7 bases lay in between. The CDR3 contains 14 residues.

The V gene is TRBV11-2, the J gene TRBJ2-1, with TRBD2 matching 7 bases. Germline V gene lookup returns CDR1 SGHAT and CDR2 FQNNGV. Unmatched junction bases numbered 8, after V lost 2 bases and J lost 7 bases. This CDR3 spans 15 amino acids. The CDR3 loop reads CASSLITSASNEQFF. CDR3 bases: TGTGCCAGCAGCTTAATCACTAGCGCAAGTAATGAGCAGTTCTTC.

The chain is built from TRBV6-5 and TRBJ1-3; TRBD1 matches at 7 bases. J lost 0 bases, V lost 5 bases, and 4 bases had no gene match. This CDR3 is 15 amino acids long. Germline V gene data show CDR1 as MNHEY and CDR2 as SVGAGI. CDR3 loop: CASSRGQTSGNTIYF. In nucleotides, the CDR3 is TGTGCCAGCAGTAGGGGACAGACCTCTGGAAACACCATATATTTT.

The chain employs TRBV6-1 and TRBJ1-2; D is uncertain. The germline V gene encodes CDR1 MNHNS and CDR2 SASEGT. Trimming shortened V by 2 bases and J by 0 bases, and 7 bases separated the two germline ends. The CDR3 consists of 14 residues. This CDR3 reads CASSEHHPNYGYTF. The CDR3 bases are TGTGCCAGCAGTGAACACCATCCTAACTATGGCTACACCTTC.

This chain joins TRBV6-1 and TRBJ1-6, with D tentatively TRBD1 (5 bases). Germline V gene lookup returns CDR1 MNHNS and CDR2 SASEGT. The length of the CDR3 is 12 residues. The ends were cut back, 3 bases at V and 12 bases at J, with 9 bases in the middle. CDR3 bases: TGTGCCAGCAGTGAGGGGGGAGGACCCCTCCACTTT. Protein product: CASSEGGGPLHF.

The sample holds a few counts of this clone. This chain uses TRBV30 with TRBJ1-2; 8 bases align to TRBD1. J gave up 10 bases and V 3 bases, and 7 bases lay outside the gene matches. CDR1 and CDR2 (germline): GTSNPN, SVGIG (reference sequence). The CDR3 covers 12 residues. The CDR3 DNA reads as TGTGCCTGGAGCAGGACAGGGAACTACTACACCTTC. Translating it yields CAWSRTGNYYTF.

V is TRBV15 and J is TRBJ2-7; 7 nucleotides line up with TRBD1. V was pared by 5 bases and J by 0 bases, with 7 bases of the junction left unmatched. CDR1 is LNHNV and CDR2 is YYDKDF in the germline V gene (reference sequence). The CDR3 extends over 15 amino acids. The CDR3 sequence is CATSQDRPSSYEQYF. DNA of the CDR3: TGTGCCACCAGCCAGGACAGGCCTAGCTCCTACGAGCAGTACTTC. The full variable domain, its missing parts supplied by reference TRBV15 and TRBJ2-7, is DAMVIQNPRYQVTQFGKPVTLSCSQTLNHNVMYWYQQKSSQAPKLLFHYYDKDFNNEADTPDNFQSRRPNTSFCFLDIRSPGLGDTAMYLCATSQDRPSSYEQYFGPGTRLTVT.

This clone was seen once. The chain has TRBV29-1 and TRBJ2-5, with TRBD1 identical over 7 bases. Germline-derived CDR1 and CDR2 are SQVTM and ANQGSEA. This CDR3 has 12 residues. With V trimmed by 6 bases and J by 1 base, 2 bases remained unmatched. Here the CDR3 reads CSVGQFQETQYF. CDR3 nucleotide sequence: TGCAGCGTGGGACAGTTCCAAGAGACCCAGTACTTC. The full variable domain, in which reference TRBV29-1 and TRBJ2-5 provide the parts outside the CDR3, is SAVISQKPSRDICQRGTSLTIQCQVDSQVTMMFWYRQQPGQSLTLIATANQGSEATYESGFVIDKFPISRPNLTFSTLTVSNMSPEDSSIYLCSVGQFQETQYFGPGTRLLVL.

The chain employs TRBV7-9 and TRBJ2-2; D call uncertain. Trimming pared 0 bases from V and 7 bases from J, leaving 6 bases between. Germline values: CDR1 SEHNR, CDR2 FQNEAQ (reference sequence). The length of the CDR3 is 13 residues. CDR3: CASSLAVGGELFF. Here the CDR3 DNA reads TGTGCCAGCAGCTTAGCAGTGGGCGGGGAGCTGTTTTTT.

CDR3 bases: TGTGCCACCAGTGATTTGCGCGGCAGGGAGGCCACTGAAGCTTTCTTT. Amino acids: CATSDLRGREATEAFF. The rearrangement links TRBV24-1 to TRBJ1-1; tentative D call: TRBD1 (5 bases). The CDR3 runs 16 residues. Germline CDR1 reads KGHDR; CDR2 reads SFDVKD. The V gene lost 0 bases and the J gene lost 4 bases, with 14 bases spanning the gap.

The V call is TRBV3-1 (or the pseudogene TRBV3-2), the J call TRBJ1-2, with D possibly being TRBD1 (5 bases). CDR1 and CDR2 from the germline V gene are LGHDT and YNNKEL (reference sequence). The CDR3 totals 14 residues. V was cut by 0 bases and J by 8 bases, with 13 bases left in between. CDR3 protein: CASSQDDRGAGYTF. Here the CDR3 DNA reads TGTGCCAGCAGCCAAGACGATAGAGGGGCGGGCTACACCTTC.

The chain uses TRBV21-1 and TRBJ2-5. TRBV21-1 is given as a pseudogene. The CDR3 extends over 14 amino acids. This CDR3 reads CASSRGRTQETQYF. The CDR3 coding sequence is TGTGCCAGCAGCAGGGGGAGAACACAAGAGACCCAGTACTTC.

This rearrangement joins TRBV6-5 to TRBJ1-5, with D hard to call. Germline assignment: CDR1 MNHEY and CDR2 SVGAGI. Trimming removed 5 bases from V and 4 bases from J, with 15 bases in between. This CDR3 comprises 15 residues. This CDR3 is CASSNTAIPNQPQHF. The DNA of the CDR3 is TGTGCCAGCAGTAACACAGCGATACCTAATCAGCCCCAGCATTTT.

The V and J genes are TRBV24-1 and TRBJ1-5; no clear D gene. Trimming stripped 3 bases from V and 5 bases from J, with 13 bases between. The CDR3 is 15 amino acids. The germline gives CDR1 KGHDR, CDR2 SFDVKD. The CDR3 DNA reads TGTGCCACCAGTGATCCCCGGTGGGAACATCAGCCCCAGCATTTT. It codes for CATSDPRWEHQPQHF.

V gene TRBV5-1 combines with J gene TRBJ1-3; unclear D gene. The CDR3 totals 14 residues. The V gene lost 2 bases and the J gene lost 2 bases, with 8 bases spanning the gap. In germline, CDR1 is SGHRS, CDR2 YFSETQ. The CDR3 spells CASSLGQTGNTIYF. The CDR3 DNA reads as TGCGCCAGCAGCTTAGGGCAGACTGGAAACACCATATATTTT.

V gene TRBV6-1 combines with J gene TRBJ2-7; TRBD1 matches 8 bases. The CDR3 runs 15 residues. The ends lost 3 bases at V and 0 bases at J; junction bases unmatched: 4. CDR1 and CDR2 from the germline V gene are MNHNS and SASEGT. CDR3 nucleotide sequence: TGTGCCAGCAGTGACCGACAGGGGTCCTCCTACGAGCAGTACTTC. It codes for CASSDRQGSSYEQYF.

V and J are TRBV7-2 and TRBJ2-7, with D tentatively TRBD1 (5 bases). CDR1 and CDR2 (germline): SGHTA, FQGNSA. The CDR3 has 16 residues. V lost 2 bases and J 2 bases, leaving 16 bases between the germline ends. The DNA for the CDR3 is TGTGCCAGCAGCTTAAGGGGTCAGGGCTTAACCTACGAGCAGTACTTC. Translated, it gives CASSLRGQGLTYEQYF.